What follows are 5 T cell receptor beta chains derived from one specimen sequenced in a study of blood T cells in healthy people across ages. Primed by a sample-barcoded 5' primer and a J-beta primer mix, a second PCR proceeded for roughly 7 to 11 cycles. MiXCR was run by TCRdb on the 5' RACE reads, yielding one entry per CDR3 protein. The sample yields 1 million or so distinct CDR3 sequences, almost 25% seen once. These same records also appear under a second study, on T cells of mothers and their children.

The sequencing input was blood. Receptor source: a girl aged 2-10 years in good health.

J is TRBJ2-5 and V is TRBV7-2, with 7 bases that match TRBD2. The CDR3 totals 16 residues. Germline CDR1 reads SGHTA; CDR2 reads FQGNSA. V lost 4 bases and J lost 1; bases outside the gene matches: 9. The CDR3 sequence is CASSWRLAGIQETQYF. The CDR3 bases are TGTGCCAGCAGCTGGAGACTAGCTGGGATCCAAGAGACCCAGTACTTC.

Only a few counts were recorded for this clonotype. The V call is TRBV7-6, the J call TRBJ2-5; maybe TRBD2 (6 bases). The germline gives CDR1 SGHVS, CDR2 FNYEAQ. CDR3 length: 17 residues. Trimming removed 5 bases at V and 4 bases at J, with 23 bases between. CDR3 in DNA: TGTGCCAGCAGCCCGAGGACTACCGGGAGTTTTGTAGAGACCCAGTACTTC. Residues: CASSPRTTGSFVETQYF. Based on the CDR3 plus reference TRBV7-6 and TRBJ2-5, the full variable domain is GAGVSQSPRYKVTKRGQDVALRCDPISGHVSLYWYRQALGQGPEFLTYFNYEAQQDKSGLPNDRFSAERPEGSISTLTIQRTEQRDSAMYRCASSPRTTGSFVETQYFGPGTRLLVL.

The chain carries TRBV20-1 and TRBJ2-4; D may be TRBD2 (5 bases). The germline gives CDR1 DFQATT, CDR2 SNEGSKA (reference sequence). CDR3 size: 12 residues. Trimming pared 6 bases from V and 8 bases from J, leaving 14 bases between. The DNA for the CDR3 is TGCAGTGCCTTGGACTCTTGGGACATTCAGTACTTC. It yields the protein CSALDSWDIQYF.

V is TRBV13 and J is TRBJ2-1, with 7 bases that match TRBD1. The end of the DNA fits TRBJ2-7 better, so the J call may be wrong. Looked up from germline, CDR1 is PRHDT and CDR2 is FYEKMQ (reference sequence). The CDR3 has 12 amino acids. The CDR3 sequence: CASSTQGSEQYF. The CDR3 DNA reads TGTGCCAGCAGCACACAGGGGAGCGAGCAGTACTTC.

The genes are TRBV28 and TRBJ2-4, with TRBD2 matching over 9 bases. The CDR3 spans 13 residues. Germline V CDR1 and CDR2: MDHEN, SYDVKM. Germline trimming cut 11 bases from V and 6 bases from J; bases unmatched to any gene: 8. Here the CDR3 reads CAGGEGLANIQYF. In nucleotides, the CDR3 is TGTGCCGGCGGAGAGGGACTAGCAAACATTCAGTACTTC.